The next 25 T cell receptor beta chains were all read from a single sample in a study of T cell responses to AZD1222 COVID-19 vaccine. The table came from immunoSEQ multiplex PCR; TCRdb's copy has only in-frame clones and leaves some out. The top ten clones hold 22% of a sample with just under 95,000 clones, roughly 90% of them seen once. The material sequenced was peripheral blood, taken on day 0 of AZD1222 vaccination. The receptors originated from an adult in good health.

A single count supports this clone. The chain couples TRBV28 to TRBJ1-6, with a tentative D call TRBD1 (6 bases). Germline V gene data show CDR1 as MDHEN and CDR2 as SYDVKM. With 1 base removed from V and 5 bases from J, the gap between germline ends came to 6 bases. This CDR3 has 14 residues. CDR3: CASSLYRDNSPLHF. Here the CDR3 DNA reads TGTGCCAGCAGTTTATACAGGGATAATTCACCCCTCCACTTT.

V and J are TRBV9 and TRBJ1-3, with D possibly matching TRBD1 (5 bases). The CDR3 is 17 amino acids. Trimming removed 1 base at V and 3 bases at J, with 17 bases between. Looked up from germline, CDR1 is SGDLS and CDR2 is YYNGEE. The CDR3 bases are TGTGCCAGCAGCGTATATCTGGGACCATCGGGTGGAAACACCATATATTTT. It codes for CASSVYLGPSGGNTIYF.

The genes are TRBV7-3 and TRBJ2-1; 12 positions match TRBD2. Germline assignment: CDR1 SGHTA and CDR2 FQGTGA. The CDR3 spans 16 residues. V shed 3 bases, J shed 8 bases, and the junction held 8 bases outside the gene matches. Here the CDR3 reads CASSLLGLAGRDEQFF. The CDR3 DNA reads as TGTGCCAGCAGCTTGCTGGGACTAGCGGGTCGGGATGAGCAGTTCTTC. Full variable domain (outside the CDR3, taken from reference TRBV7-3 and TRBJ2-1): GAGVSQTPSNKVTEKGKYVELRCDPISGHTALYWYRQSLGQGPEFLIYFQGTGAADDSGLPNDRFFAVRPEGSVSTLKIQRTERGDSAVYLCASSLLGLAGRDEQFFGPGTRLTVL.

The chain carries TRBV18 and TRBJ1-1; maybe TRBD1 (5 bases). The V end lost 5 bases, the J end lost 1 base, and 11 bases lay between the germline ends. The germline V gene has CDR1 KGHSH and CDR2 LQKENI. The CDR3 covers 14 residues. The CDR3 region has the DNA TGTGCCAGCTCAACCGGTGGGGGGAACACTGAAGCTTTCTTT. This codes for CASSTGGGNTEAFF.

This chain joins TRBV18 and TRBJ1-1; 9 bases fit TRBD1. Germline V gene sequence: CDR1 KGHSH, CDR2 LQKENI. The V segment lost 4 bases and the J segment 5 bases; nucleotides outside the gene matches: 8. This CDR3 comprises 15 residues. The CDR3 DNA is TGTGCCAGCTCACAATGGACAGGGGAGAATACTGAAGCTTTCTTT. Translated: CASSQWTGENTEAFF.

V gene TRBV7-9 combines with J gene TRBJ2-5; 8 nucleotides match TRBD2. Germline CDR1 is SEHNR and CDR2 is FQNEAQ (reference sequence). The CDR3 is 16 amino acids. V gave up 0 bases and J gave up 5 bases; unmatched junction bases: 8. The DNA for the CDR3 is TGTGCCAGCAGCTTAGCGGAGATAGCGGGGTTGGAGACCCAGTACTTC. It specifies CASSLAEIAGLETQYF. The full variable domain, with the rest looked up from reference TRBV7-9 and TRBJ2-5, is DTGVSQNPRHKITKRGQNVTFRCDPISEHNRLYWYRQTLGQGPEFLTYFQNEAQLEKSRLLSDRFSAERPKGSFSTLEIQRTEQGDSAMYLCASSLAEIAGLETQYFGPGTRLLVL.

This sequence joins TRBV6-2 or TRBV6-3 and TRBJ2-1; maybe TRBD1 (5 bases). V lost 2 bases to trimming and J lost 8 bases, with 19 bases between them. CDR1 is MNHEY, CDR2 SVGEGT, per germline. This CDR3 is 16 amino acids long. The CDR3 protein is CASSYIEQKGRYEQFF. CDR3 nucleotide sequence: TGTGCCAGCAGTTACATTGAGCAAAAGGGGCGCTATGAGCAGTTCTTC.

CDR3 residues: CASRRSSYTF. The CDR3 DNA reads as TGTGCCAGTAGAAGGAGCAGCTACACCTTC. The rearrangement joins TRBV9 to TRBJ1-2; no clear D. The CDR3 totals 10 residues. V was shortened by 8 bases and J by 9 bases, with 11 bases between the two germline ends. CDR1 is SGDLS and CDR2 is YYNGEE in the germline V gene.

V is TRBV5-1 and J is TRBJ1-5; D uncertain. With 0 bases removed from V and 5 bases from J, the gap between germline ends came to 9 bases. In germline, CDR1 is SGHRS, CDR2 YFSETQ. The CDR3 extends over 14 amino acids. The CDR3 DNA follows: TGCGCCAGCAGCTTGGGTCAAGCCCATCAGCCCCAGCATTTT. The encoded protein is CASSLGQAHQPQHF.

This chain joins TRBV25-1 and TRBJ2-3; a possible D gene is TRBD2 (7 bases). V lost 4 bases to trimming and J lost 2 bases, with 13 bases between them. The germline gives CDR1 MGHDK, CDR2 SYGVNS. The CDR3 loop spans 15 amino acids. The CDR3 protein is CASSAGGHVTDTQYF. As DNA, the CDR3 is TGTGCCAGCAGTGCGGGGGGCCATGTCACAGATACGCAGTATTTT. Full variable domain (remainder filled in from reference TRBV25-1 and TRBJ2-3): EADIYQTPRYLVIGTGKKITLECSQTMGHDKMYWYQQDPGMELHLIHYSYGVNSTEKGDLSSESTVSRIRTEHFPLTLESARPSHTSQYLCASSAGGHVTDTQYFGPGTRLTVL.

This clone was seen a single time. CDR3 in amino acids: CAISESHASGDTQYF. CDR3 bases: TGTGCCATCAGTGAGTCCCATGCTAGCGGAGATACGCAGTATTTT. The chain has TRBV10-3 and TRBJ2-3, with 7 bases aligning to TRBD2. Germline assignment: CDR1 ENHRY and CDR2 SYGVKD. The CDR3 totals 15 residues. V dropped 0 bases and J dropped 5; count of bases not matched to a gene: 5.

This clone showed up just once. The chain is built from TRBV11-2 and TRBJ1-1; 7 bases map to TRBD1. The germline gives CDR1 SGHAT, CDR2 FQNNGV. V shed 1 base and J 11 bases; nucleotides not matched to a gene: 4. The CDR3 consists of 12 residues. CDR3 in amino acids: CASSLGQGTAFF. The CDR3 region has the DNA TGTGCCAGCAGCTTAGGACAGGGTACGGCTTTCTTT. Variable domain in full (rest from reference TRBV11-2 and TRBJ1-1): EAGVAQSPRYKIIEKRQSVAFWCNPISGHATLYWYQQILGQGPKLLIQFQNNGVVDDSQLPKDRFSAERLKGVDSTLKIQPAKLEDSAVYLCASSLGQGTAFFGQGTRLTVV.

This chain uses TRBV12-3 or TRBV12-4 with TRBJ1-1; 7 nucleotides agree with TRBD1. V lost 6 bases and J lost 4; bases outside the gene matches: 5. The CDR3 runs 13 residues. The CDR3 sequence is CASSRAGGTEAFF. As DNA, the CDR3 is TGTGCCAGCAGCAGAGCAGGGGGCACTGAAGCTTTCTTT.

The chain has TRBV7-8 and TRBJ2-3; 9 nucleotides match TRBD2. The CDR3 sequence is 13 residues long. The trim removed 5 bases at V and 9 bases at J, leaving 6 bases unmatched. Germline values: CDR1 SGHVS, CDR2 FQNEAQ. The CDR3 loop reads CASSLRTSDTQYF. CDR3 sequence (DNA): TGTGCCAGCAGCCTCCGGACTAGCGACACGCAGTATTTT.

This clone came up once. The rearrangement links TRBV7-6 to TRBJ2-2, with 8 bases that match TRBD2. This CDR3 has 17 residues. V lost 2 bases, J lost 0 bases, and 5 bases stayed unmatched. Germline CDR1 is SGHVS and CDR2 is FNYEAQ. In nucleotides, the CDR3 is TGTGCCAGCAGCTTATCAGCGGGGGTGACGAACACCGGGGAGCTGTTTTTT. Protein sequence: CASSLSAGVTNTGELFF. Supplemented by reference TRBV7-6 and TRBJ2-2, the full variable domain reads GAGVSQSPRYKVTKRGQDVALRCDPISGHVSLYWYRQALGQGPEFLTYFNYEAQQDKSGLPNDRFSAERPEGSISTLTIQRTEQRDSAMYRCASSLSAGVTNTGELFFGEGSRLTVL.

The chain joins TRBV11-3 to TRBJ2-5, with D perhaps TRBD1 or TRBD2 (5 bases each). The ends were cut back, 4 bases at V and 9 bases at J, with 18 bases in the middle. Looked up from germline, CDR1 is SGHNT and CDR2 is YENEEA. This CDR3 has 14 residues. The CDR3, as DNA: TGTGCCAGCAGCTCCCGAAGGGACCCCTCTTCCCAGTACTTC. Translated: CASSSRRDPSSQYF.

V is TRBV7-8 and J is TRBJ1-2; D is undetermined. This CDR3 has 12 amino acids. Germline V gene data show CDR1 as SGHVS and CDR2 as FQNEAQ. Between the trimmed V and J ends, which lost 5 bases and 8 bases, there was a span of 12 bases. The CDR3 coding sequence is TGTGCCAGCAGCCTCAGTTGGAGCGGCTACACCTTC. Its translation is CASSLSWSGYTF.

The gene calls are TRBV27 and TRBJ1-6; tentatively, D is TRBD1 (5 bases). Germline V CDR1 and CDR2: MNHEY, SMNVEV (reference sequence). Trimming took off 3 bases at V and 1 base at J, with 7 bases between the two ends. The CDR3 contains 15 residues. This chain's CDR3 is CASSFRGSYNSPLHF. DNA of the CDR3: TGTGCCAGCAGTTTTAGGGGATCCTATAATTCACCCCTCCACTTT.

This chain uses TRBV6-5 with TRBJ2-5; D is ambiguous. Trimming took 7 bases from V and 5 from J, leaving 14 bases between them. Germline V gene sequence: CDR1 MNHEY, CDR2 SVGAGI. CDR3 length equals 13 residues. In DNA form, the CDR3 reads TGTGCCAGCAACATCTATGTTGAGGAGACCCAGTACTTC. Amino acid sequence: CASNIYVEETQYF.

V usage is TRBV7-9 and J usage is TRBJ1-2; no clear D. The ends were cut back, 1 base at V and 1 base at J, with 7 bases in the middle. Germline values: CDR1 SEHNR, CDR2 FQNEAQ (reference sequence). CDR3 size: 14 residues. CDR3: CASSLGHFNYGYTF. Written as DNA, the CDR3 is TGTGCCAGCAGCTTAGGGCACTTTAACTATGGCTACACCTTC.

This chain joins TRBV7-9 and TRBJ2-7; the match to TRBD1 covers 9 bases. The CDR3 spans 14 residues. In germline, CDR1 is SEHNR, CDR2 FQNEAQ (reference sequence). V dropped 5 bases and J dropped 2; count of bases not matched to a gene: 4. DNA for the CDR3: TGTGCCAGCAGCGCCAGACAGGGGGCCTACGAGCAGTACTTC. It yields the protein CASSARQGAYEQYF.

The chain carries TRBV5-1 and TRBJ1-6; 7 positions match TRBD1. CDR3 length equals 17 residues. J gave up 7 bases and V 2 bases, and 12 bases lay outside the gene matches. CDR1 is SGHRS and CDR2 is YFSETQ in the germline V gene. The CDR3 DNA is TGCGCCAGCAGCTTCGTTCCCCCCGACAGGGCGAATTCACCCCTCCACTTT. Residues: CASSFVPPDRANSPLHF.

This chain connects TRBV6-5 to TRBJ1-6; 8 nucleotides match TRBD1. Losses at the gene ends were 6 bases for V and 7 bases for J; bases not matched to a gene: 2. This CDR3 spans 13 amino acids. Germline CDR1 and CDR2: MNHEY and SVGAGI. The CDR3 DNA reads TGTGCCAGCAGCGGGACAGGAAATTCACCCCTCCACTTT. Protein sequence: CASSGTGNSPLHF.

This chain joins TRBV5-1 and TRBJ2-5; D is undetermined. This CDR3 is 15 amino acids long. V dropped 0 bases and J dropped 2 bases, with 11 bases sitting between them. CDR1 and CDR2 (germline): SGHRS, YFSETQ. CDR3 region: CASSLALGQQETQYF. CDR3 sequence (DNA): TGCGCCAGCAGCTTGGCCCTGGGTCAACAAGAGACCCAGTACTTC.

Comment on this clone: This sample includes further DNA sequences coding for the same CDR3. The chain combines TRBV18 with TRBJ1-5; no definite D call. Trimming left V 3 bases short and J 2 bases short, with 11 bases between. Per germline, CDR1 KGHSH and CDR2 LQKENI. The CDR3 has 15 residues. CDR3 sequence: CASSPSGQGNQPQHF. The CDR3 coding sequence is TGTGCCAGCTCACCTTCGGGTCAGGGCAATCAGCCCCAGCATTTT.